This entry features one T cell receptor beta chain sequence. What it recognizes is unknown. Germline loops: CDR1 SGDLS, CDR2 YYNGEE. Germline trimming cut 2 bases from V and 0 bases from J; bases unmatched to any gene: 5. This CDR3 has 16 amino acids. Here immunoSEQ multiplex PCR was the method, and the copy in TCRdb shows in-frame clones only, minus some. Of 40,000 to 50,000 clones listed, 85% to 90% are singletons. The record originates from a study of CD4+ T cells in melanoma. Study results and limitations: Neoantigen-specific CD4+ T cells in melanoma reportedly had diverse differentiation states.

Sequenced sample: peripheral blood. The chain has TRBV9 and TRBJ2-5; 9 bases are a match to TRBD2. This TCR came from a human donor with melanoma. The DNA of the CDR3 is TGTGCCAGCAGCGTTGGCGGGGGGGCTAACCAAGAGACCCAGTACTTC. This gives the protein CASSVGGGANQETQYF. Complete variable domain (other parts from reference TRBV9 and TRBJ2-5): DSGVTQTPKHLITATGQRVTLRCSPRSGDLSVYWYQQSLDQGLQFLIQYYNGEERAKGNILERFSAQQFPDLHSELNLSSLELGDSALYFCASSVGGGANQETQYFGPGTRLLVL.